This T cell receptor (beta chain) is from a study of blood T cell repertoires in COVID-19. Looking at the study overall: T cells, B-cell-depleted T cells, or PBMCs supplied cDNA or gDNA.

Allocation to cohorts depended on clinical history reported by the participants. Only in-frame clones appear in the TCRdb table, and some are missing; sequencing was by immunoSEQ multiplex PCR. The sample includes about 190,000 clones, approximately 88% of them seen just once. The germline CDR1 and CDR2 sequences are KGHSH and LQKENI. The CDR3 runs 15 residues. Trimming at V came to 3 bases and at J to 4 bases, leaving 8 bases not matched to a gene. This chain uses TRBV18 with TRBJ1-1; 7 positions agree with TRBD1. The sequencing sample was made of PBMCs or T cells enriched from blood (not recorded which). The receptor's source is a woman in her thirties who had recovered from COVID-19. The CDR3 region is CASSPAGAGGTEAFF. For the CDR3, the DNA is TGTGCCAGCTCACCCGCAGGGGCAGGGGGCACTGAAGCTTTCTTT.